This T cell receptor beta chain is drawn from a study of blood T cell repertoires in COVID-19. Per germline, CDR1 MNHEY and CDR2 SVGAGI. The CDR3 has 15 amino acids. Losses at the gene ends were 7 bases for V and 1 base for J; bases not matched to a gene: 4. The assay was immunoSEQ multiplex PCR, and TCRdb's table has in-frame clones only and misses some. The profile shows 110,000 or so clones, around 85% of them singletons. The V and J genes are TRBV6-5 and TRBJ2-3; 11 bases line up with TRBD2. The sample taken for sequencing was peripheral blood. This clonotype originated in a human donor in a cohort sampled during active COVID-19. The CDR3 loop is CASILLAGGTDTQYF. CDR3 DNA sequence: TGTGCCAGCATCCTACTAGCGGGGGGCACAGATACGCAGTATTTT.